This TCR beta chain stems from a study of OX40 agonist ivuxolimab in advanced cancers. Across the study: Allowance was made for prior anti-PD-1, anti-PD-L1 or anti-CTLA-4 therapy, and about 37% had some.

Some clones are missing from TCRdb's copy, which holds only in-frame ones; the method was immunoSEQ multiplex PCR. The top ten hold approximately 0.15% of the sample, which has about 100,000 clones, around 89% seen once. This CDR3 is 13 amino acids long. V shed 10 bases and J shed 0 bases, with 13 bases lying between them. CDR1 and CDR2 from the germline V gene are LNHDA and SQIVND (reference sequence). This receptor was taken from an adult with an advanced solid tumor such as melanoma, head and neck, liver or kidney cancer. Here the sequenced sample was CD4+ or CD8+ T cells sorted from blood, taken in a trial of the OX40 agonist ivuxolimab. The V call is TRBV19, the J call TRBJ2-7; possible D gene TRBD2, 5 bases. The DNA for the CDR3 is TGTGCCACCATGGGAGCCTCCTCCTACGAGCAGTACTTC. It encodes CATMGASSYEQYF.